The clone carrying this T cell receptor (beta chain) came up once. Only in-frame clones appear in the TCRdb table, and some are missing; sequencing was by immunoSEQ multiplex PCR. The repertoire holds about 200,000 clones, with 70% to 90% as singletons. The data were obtained in a study of blood T cell repertoires in COVID-19. About the study: Material from acute and convalescent COVID-19 was sourced from the United States, Italy and Spain. The cDNA or gDNA used as material had been derived from T cells, B-cell-depleted T cells, or PBMCs.

Material: peripheral blood. The source of this sequence is a man aged 55 to 70 with acute or convalescent COVID-19.

The CDR3 nucleotides are TGTGCCAGCAGCACGACCTTAGCGGATACGCAGTATTTT. It is translated as CASSTTLADTQYF. The chain uses TRBV7-8 and TRBJ2-3; possibly TRBD2 for D (5 bases). CDR1 and CDR2 from the germline V gene are SGHVS and FQNEAQ. The V gene lost 5 bases and the J gene lost 6 bases, with 12 bases spanning the gap. This CDR3 comprises 13 residues.